This T cell receptor (beta chain) was observed in a study of T cells in localized non-small cell lung cancer. The CDR3 consists of 15 residues. In germline, CDR1 is LNHDA, CDR2 SQIVND (reference sequence). Trimming shortened V by 8 bases and J by 1 base, and 17 bases separated the two germline ends. Clones were read by immunoSEQ multiplex PCR, and TCRdb kept only the in-frame ones, dropping some. The repertoire has around 50,000 clones, roughly 88% of them found once; the top ten carry about 20%. The count of this clone is one. The sample in question was peripheral blood, obtained before any cancer treatment. This TCR came from a male donor at least 60 years old with stage III squamous cell lung carcinoma. This chain uses TRBV19 with TRBJ1-2; no clear D. CDR3 in DNA: TGTGCCAGTCGACTAGGCACGGGTTTTAACTATGGCTACACCTTC. Encoded protein: CASRLGTGFNYGYTF. Full variable domain (rest looked up from reference TRBV19 and TRBJ1-2): DGGITQSPKYLFRKEGQNVTLSCEQNLNHDAMYWYRQDPGQGLRLIYYSQIVNDFQKGDIAEGYSVSREKKESFPLTVTSAQKNPTAFYLCASRLGTGFNYGYTFGSGTRLTVV.